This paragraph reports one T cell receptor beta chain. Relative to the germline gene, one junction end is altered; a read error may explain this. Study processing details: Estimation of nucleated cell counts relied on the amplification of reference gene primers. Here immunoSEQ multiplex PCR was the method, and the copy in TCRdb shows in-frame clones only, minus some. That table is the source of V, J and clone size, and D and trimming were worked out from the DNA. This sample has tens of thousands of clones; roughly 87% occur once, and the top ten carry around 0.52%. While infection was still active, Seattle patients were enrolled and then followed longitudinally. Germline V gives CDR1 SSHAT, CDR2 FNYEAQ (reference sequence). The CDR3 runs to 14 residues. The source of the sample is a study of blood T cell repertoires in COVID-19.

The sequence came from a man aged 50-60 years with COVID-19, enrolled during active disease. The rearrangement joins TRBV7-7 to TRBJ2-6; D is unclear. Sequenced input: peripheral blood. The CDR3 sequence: CASSPSSGANVLTF. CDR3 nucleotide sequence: TGTGCTAGCAGCCCTAGCTCTGGGGCCAACGTCCTGACTTTC.